The present TCR beta chain was sequenced within a study of shared clonotypes between healthy human individuals. Whole-study results and caveats: Only blood underwent sampling, and tissue repertoires likely differ. It was the few donors that limited the genetic and exposure-history diversity represented.

In the original analysis: ImmunoSEQ output lacked quality scores and full-length reads, limiting matched filtering. Sequencing used immunoSEQ multiplex PCR; TCRdb keeps in-frame clones, though not all of them. V and J calls plus clone size are reproduced from that table; the DNA served to infer D and trimming. This sample has 2 million to 3 million clones; 93% occur once, and the top ten carry 0.36%. In the case of this clone: Its cognate antigen is unknown.

This clonotype was obtained from a man between 18 and 29 years old in good health. Some clones in this sample may be carry-over from other donors' samples. Material: naive CD4+ T cells from PBMCs. Stated subset: CD45RA+ positively selected.

The CDR3: CASSPTPGRQETQYF. The CDR3, as DNA: TGTGCCAGCAGCCCTACCCCCGGTCGCCAAGAGACCCAGTACTTC. The chain recombines TRBV9 with TRBJ2-5; D is unclear. The CDR3 is made up of 15 amino acids. The ends were cut back, 4 bases at V and 1 base at J, with 14 bases in the middle. Germline loops: CDR1 SGDLS, CDR2 YYNGEE.